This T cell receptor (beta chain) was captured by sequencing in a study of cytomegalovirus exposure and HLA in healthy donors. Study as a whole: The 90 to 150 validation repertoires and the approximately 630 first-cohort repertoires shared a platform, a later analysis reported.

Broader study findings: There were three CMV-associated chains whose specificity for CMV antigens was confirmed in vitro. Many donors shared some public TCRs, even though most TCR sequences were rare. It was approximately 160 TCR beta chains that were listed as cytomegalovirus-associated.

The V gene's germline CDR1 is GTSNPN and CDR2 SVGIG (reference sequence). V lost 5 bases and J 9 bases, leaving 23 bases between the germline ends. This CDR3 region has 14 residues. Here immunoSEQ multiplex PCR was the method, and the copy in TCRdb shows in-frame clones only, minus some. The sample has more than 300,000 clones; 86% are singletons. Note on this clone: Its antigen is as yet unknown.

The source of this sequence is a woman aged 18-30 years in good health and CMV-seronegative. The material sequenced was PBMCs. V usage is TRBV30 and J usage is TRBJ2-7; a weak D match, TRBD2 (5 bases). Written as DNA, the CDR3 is TGTGCCTGGGATATCGCCGGAACCGAGGGTGGGCAGTACTTC. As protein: CAWDIAGTEGGQYF. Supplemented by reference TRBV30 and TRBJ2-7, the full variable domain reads SQTIHQWPATLVQPVGSPLSLECTVEGTSNPNLYWYRQAAGRGLQLLFYSVGIGQISSEVPQNLSASRPQDRQFILSSKKLLLSDSGFYLCAWDIAGTEGGQYFGPGTRLTVT.